This is a list of T cell receptor beta chains from one sample in a study of T-cell memory formation after mild COVID-19. Each CDR3 protein gets one entry after TCRdb re-called the 5' RACE reads with MiXCR. The sample carries under 200,000 distinct CDR3 sequences, 11% recorded once. The specimen was PBMCs or a T cell subset sorted from them (not recorded which). The receptors were gathered from a man between 18 and 35 years old who had mild COVID-19 (a few samples of this study predate the infection). Cell type and time point are not known. Each CDR3 is given with its conserved first and last residue. Fields, in order: J gene, D gene, V gene, clone size, CDR3 protein, CDR3 DNA. The D gene is left open where the match is weak. Clone size is stated in some rows and not others, as once, few, many or a class when expanded.

j_gene: TRBJ2-4; d_gene: -; v_gene: TRBV11-3; abundance: -; CDR3aa: CASSRGNIQYF; CDR3nt: TGTGCCAGCAGCCGGGGAAACATTCAGTACTTC
j_gene: TRBJ2-7; d_gene: -; v_gene: TRBV29-1; abundance: -; CDR3aa: CSVVTDSIYEQYF; CDR3nt: TGCAGCGTCGTGACAGATTCTATATACGAGCAGTACTTC
j_gene: TRBJ2-7; d_gene: -; v_gene: TRBV20-1; abundance: -; CDR3aa: CSARSAVSWGEQYF; CDR3nt: TGCAGTGCTAGATCCGCCGTATCCTGGGGGGAGCAGTACTTC
j_gene: TRBJ1-1; d_gene: -; v_gene: TRBV3-1; abundance: -; CDR3aa: CASRSGGGTEAFF; CDR3nt: TGTGCCAGCAGATCGGGGGGTGGCACTGAAGCTTTCTTT
j_gene: TRBJ2-7; d_gene: -; v_gene: TRBV21-1; abundance: many; CDR3aa: CASSKDLSSYEQYF; CDR3nt: TGTGCCAGCAGCAAAGATCTCAGCTCCTACGAGCAGTACTTC
j_gene: TRBJ1-5; d_gene: TRBD1; v_gene: TRBV12-3/TRBV12-4; abundance: few; CDR3aa: CASSPSGTGGQPQHF; CDR3nt: TGTGCCAGCAGTCCCTCCGGGACAGGCGGTCAGCCCCAGCATTTT
j_gene: TRBJ1-1; d_gene: TRBD1; v_gene: TRBV10-3; abundance: few; CDR3aa: CAISAHRGFNTEAFF; CDR3nt: TGTGCCATCAGTGCCCACAGGGGGTTCAACACTGAAGCTTTCTTT
j_gene: TRBJ2-3; d_gene: TRBD2; v_gene: TRBV7-2; abundance: -; CDR3aa: CASRLSGGHGDTQYF; CDR3nt: TGTGCCAGCAGGCTTAGCGGGGGGCACGGAGATACGCAGTATTTT
j_gene: TRBJ1-5; d_gene: -; v_gene: TRBV12-3/TRBV12-4; abundance: few; CDR3aa: CASRKGQYSNQPQHF; CDR3nt: TGTGCCAGCAGAAAAGGACAGTATAGCAATCAGCCCCAGCATTTT
j_gene: TRBJ1-1; d_gene: -; v_gene: TRBV20-1; abundance: -; CDR3aa: CSAGGAFF; CDR3nt: TGCAGTGCCGGGGGAGCTTTCTTT
j_gene: TRBJ2-1; d_gene: -; v_gene: TRBV3-1; abundance: -; CDR3aa: CASSQNYRVNEQFF; CDR3nt: TGTGCCAGCAGCCAAAACTACAGGGTGAATGAGCAGTTCTTC
j_gene: TRBJ2-3; d_gene: -; v_gene: TRBV9; abundance: -; CDR3aa: CASTRQSSTDTQYF; CDR3nt: TGTGCCAGCACCCGCCAGAGTAGCACAGATACGCAGTATTTT
j_gene: TRBJ1-2; d_gene: -; v_gene: TRBV2; abundance: -; CDR3aa: CASSETVVRRNYGYTF; CDR3nt: TGTGCCAGCAGTGAGACAGTGGTCCGAAGGAACTATGGCTACACCTTC
j_gene: TRBJ2-5; d_gene: -; v_gene: TRBV12-3/TRBV12-4; abundance: many; CDR3aa: CASSLMGFQETQYF; CDR3nt: TGTGCCAGCAGTTTAATGGGCTTCCAAGAGACCCAGTACTTC
j_gene: TRBJ1-1; d_gene: TRBD1; v_gene: TRBV20-1; abundance: few; CDR3aa: CSAKHRGGGQGITEAFF; CDR3nt: TGCAGTGCTAAACATAGGGGAGGGGGCCAAGGTATCACTGAAGCTTTCTTT
j_gene: TRBJ1-1; d_gene: TRBD1; v_gene: TRBV6-5; abundance: -; CDR3aa: CASSYKSGTGGEAFF; CDR3nt: TGTGCCAGCAGTTACAAGTCGGGGACAGGGGGCGAAGCTTTCTTT
j_gene: TRBJ1-1; d_gene: -; v_gene: TRBV6-5; abundance: -; CDR3aa: CASRSGTSGGTAFF; CDR3nt: TGTGCCAGCAGATCCGGGACCTCCGGGGGCACCGCTTTCTTT
j_gene: TRBJ1-4; d_gene: -; v_gene: TRBV2; abundance: -; CDR3aa: CASSGSPATNEKLFF; CDR3nt: TGTGCCAGCAGTGGGTCTCCGGCCACTAATGAAAAACTGTTTTTT
j_gene: TRBJ1-1; d_gene: -; v_gene: TRBV5-1; abundance: many; CDR3aa: CASSSTSSEAFF; CDR3nt: TGCGCCAGCAGCTCGACCAGCTCTGAAGCTTTCTTT
j_gene: TRBJ1-1; d_gene: -; v_gene: TRBV6-5; abundance: -; CDR3aa: CASRAGSNTEAFF; CDR3nt: TGTGCCAGCAGAGCCGGATCGAACACTGAAGCTTTCTTT
j_gene: TRBJ2-2; d_gene: TRBD1; v_gene: TRBV11-2; abundance: -; CDR3aa: CASNPQGGSTGELFF; CDR3nt: TGTGCCAGCAACCCCCAAGGGGGCTCGACCGGGGAGCTGTTTTTT
j_gene: TRBJ2-3; d_gene: -; v_gene: TRBV6-5; abundance: -; CDR3aa: CASRDTDTQYF; CDR3nt: TGTGCCAGCAGAGACACAGATACGCAGTATTTT
j_gene: TRBJ2-7; d_gene: TRBD2; v_gene: TRBV20-1; abundance: -; CDR3aa: CSARIAGGVYEQYF; CDR3nt: TGCAGTGCTAGGATAGCGGGGGGCGTGTACGAGCAGTACTTC
j_gene: TRBJ1-1; d_gene: TRBD1; v_gene: TRBV5-1; abundance: many; CDR3aa: CASSPPGQGPTEAFF; CDR3nt: TGCGCCAGCAGCCCCCCCGGACAGGGTCCCACTGAAGCTTTCTTT
j_gene: TRBJ1-1; d_gene: -; v_gene: TRBV4-2; abundance: few; CDR3aa: CASSHGGSEAFF; CDR3nt: TGTGCCAGCAGCCACGGGGGATCTGAAGCTTTCTTT
j_gene: TRBJ2-3; d_gene: -; v_gene: TRBV28; abundance: -; CDR3aa: CASRTGRRGTTDTQYF; CDR3nt: TGTGCCAGCAGAACAGGGAGGCGGGGGACCACAGATACGCAGTATTTT
j_gene: TRBJ1-2; d_gene: -; v_gene: TRBV19; abundance: few; CDR3aa: CASSIDGVVYGYTF; CDR3nt: TGTGCCAGTAGTATTGACGGGGTTGTCTATGGCTACACCTTC
j_gene: TRBJ1-1; d_gene: TRBD1; v_gene: TRBV6-6; abundance: many; CDR3aa: CASSYSSSGGSNTEAFF; CDR3nt: TGTGCCAGCAGTTACTCGAGCTCAGGGGGTAGCAACACTGAAGCTTTCTTT
j_gene: TRBJ1-6; d_gene: -; v_gene: TRBV4-2; abundance: -; CDR3aa: CASSQDGARDSPLHF; CDR3nt: TGTGCCAGCAGCCAAGACGGGGCCAGGGATTCACCCCTCCACTTT
j_gene: TRBJ1-4; d_gene: TRBD1; v_gene: TRBV7-8; abundance: few; CDR3aa: CASSLSSGGGIFNEKLFF; CDR3nt: TGTGCCAGCAGCTTATCTTCAGGGGGCGGTATTTTTAATGAAAAACTGTTTTTT
j_gene: TRBJ2-1; d_gene: TRBD2; v_gene: TRBV4-2; abundance: many; CDR3aa: CASSQESHLAGPNEQFF; CDR3nt: TGTGCCAGCAGCCAAGAGAGTCATCTAGCGGGCCCCAATGAGCAGTTCTTC
j_gene: TRBJ1-5; d_gene: -; v_gene: TRBV29-1; abundance: -; CDR3aa: CSVGSNDQPQHF; CDR3nt: TGCAGCGTTGGATCGAACGATCAGCCCCAGCATTTT
j_gene: TRBJ2-5; d_gene: -; v_gene: TRBV7-3; abundance: few; CDR3aa: CASSLDQGPVETQYF; CDR3nt: TGTGCCAGCAGCTTAGACCAGGGACCGGTGGAGACCCAGTACTTC
j_gene: TRBJ1-1; d_gene: -; v_gene: TRBV10-3; abundance: once; CDR3aa: CAIQGQSARGTEAFF; CDR3nt: TGTGCCATACAGGGCCAGTCTGCAAGAGGCACTGAAGCTTTCTTT
j_gene: TRBJ2-3; d_gene: TRBD2; v_gene: TRBV12-3/TRBV12-4; abundance: few; CDR3aa: CASSSEAGLAGTDTQYF; CDR3nt: TGTGCCAGCAGTTCAGAAGCGGGACTAGCGGGCACAGATACGCAGTATTTT
j_gene: TRBJ2-1; d_gene: -; v_gene: TRBV7-2; abundance: many; CDR3aa: CASSLAIGGAGYNEQFF; CDR3nt: TGTGCCAGCAGCTTAGCGATTGGAGGGGCAGGGTACAATGAGCAGTTCTTC
j_gene: TRBJ1-5; d_gene: -; v_gene: TRBV12-3/TRBV12-4; abundance: -; CDR3aa: CASRSHNSNQPQHF; CDR3nt: TGTGCCAGCAGGTCCCACAATAGCAATCAGCCCCAGCATTTT
j_gene: TRBJ2-3; d_gene: -; v_gene: TRBV1; abundance: few; CDR3aa: CTSSQARGTGDTQYF; CDR3nt: TGCACCAGCAGCCAAGCCAGGGGGACGGGAGATACGCAGTATTTT
j_gene: TRBJ2-3; d_gene: -; v_gene: TRBV7-2; abundance: few; CDR3aa: CASSSSTSDTQYF; CDR3nt: TGTGCCAGCAGCTCCTCGACATCAGATACGCAGTATTTT
j_gene: TRBJ1-5; d_gene: TRBD1; v_gene: TRBV5-1; abundance: -; CDR3aa: CASSLEMAGGHGVEIAQHF; CDR3nt: TGCGCCAGCAGCTTGGAGATGGCAGGGGGCCATGGGGTGGAAATTGCCCAGCATTTT
j_gene: TRBJ2-3; d_gene: TRBD1; v_gene: TRBV7-2; abundance: many; CDR3aa: CASSLGDRGPNTQYF; CDR3nt: TGTGCCAGCAGCTTAGGGGACAGGGGGCCGAATACGCAGTATTTT
j_gene: TRBJ1-5; d_gene: -; v_gene: TRBV4-1; abundance: -; CDR3aa: CASSHPAWDQYQPQHF; CDR3nt: TGCGCCAGCAGCCACCCCGCATGGGACCAATATCAGCCCCAGCATTTT
j_gene: TRBJ1-4; d_gene: -; v_gene: TRBV7-2; abundance: -; CDR3aa: CASSSRYSSTNEKLFF; CDR3nt: TGTGCCAGCAGCTCCAGATACAGTTCGACTAATGAAAAACTGTTTTTT
j_gene: TRBJ2-1; d_gene: TRBD1; v_gene: TRBV7-2; abundance: -; CDR3aa: CASSQGAYNEQFF; CDR3nt: TGTGCCAGCAGCCAGGGGGCCTACAATGAGCAGTTCTTC
j_gene: TRBJ1-5; d_gene: -; v_gene: TRBV7-9; abundance: few; CDR3aa: CASSLGGDRPQHF; CDR3nt: TGTGCCAGCAGCTTAGGAGGGGACCGGCCCCAGCATTTT
j_gene: TRBJ1-3; d_gene: -; v_gene: TRBV5-5; abundance: -; CDR3aa: CASSSTRSGNTIYF; CDR3nt: TGTGCCAGCAGCTCGACACGCTCTGGAAACACCATATATTTT
j_gene: TRBJ2-7; d_gene: TRBD1; v_gene: TRBV25-1; abundance: -; CDR3aa: CASSKQGAGAYEQYF; CDR3nt: TGTGCCAGCAGTAAACAGGGGGCCGGGGCCTACGAGCAGTACTTC
j_gene: TRBJ1-5; d_gene: -; v_gene: TRBV5-1; abundance: many; CDR3aa: CASSLDGGSNQPQHF; CDR3nt: TGCGCCAGCAGCTTGGATGGGGGCAGCAATCAGCCCCAGCATTTT
j_gene: TRBJ1-1; d_gene: -; v_gene: TRBV2; abundance: -; CDR3aa: CASRDRTVVGGPLF; CDR3nt: TGTGCCAGCAGGGACCGGACGGTTGTTGGTGGGCCTCTTTTT
j_gene: TRBJ1-1; d_gene: -; v_gene: TRBV7-9; abundance: many; CDR3aa: CASSPPGATEAFF; CDR3nt: TGTGCCAGCAGCCCTCCGGGGGCGACTGAAGCTTTCTTT
j_gene: TRBJ1-2; d_gene: TRBD1; v_gene: TRBV4-3; abundance: few; CDR3aa: CASSQGQGVYGYTF; CDR3nt: TGCGCCAGCAGCCAAGGACAGGGAGTATATGGCTACACCTTC
j_gene: TRBJ1-5; d_gene: -; v_gene: TRBV5-1; abundance: -; CDR3aa: CASSTGTGNQPQHF; CDR3nt: TGCGCCAGCAGCACCGGGACGGGCAATCAGCCCCAGCATTTT
j_gene: TRBJ2-5; d_gene: -; v_gene: TRBV5-1; abundance: -; CDR3aa: CASRRTVQETQYF; CDR3nt: TGCGCCAGCAGGAGGACAGTACAAGAGACCCAGTACTTC